The T cell receptor beta chain under discussion was sequenced for a study of shared T cell receptors in the human thymus (dated by TCRdb to 2020 to 2022). Regarding the research as a whole: The study examined how self-reactive, shared T-cell receptor alpha chains are generated in the human thymus.

This clone showed up just once. Its antigen is still unknown. Per-base quality was not reported, and no clone a single base away is much larger than it. The V and J ends are trimmed by 8 bases and 6 bases, leaving 14 bases between them. The germline V gene specifies SNHLY as CDR1 and FYNNEI as CDR2. Taken from cysteine to phenylalanine, the CDR3 has 13 residues. The retained sequence is limited to the CDR3, 39 bases, with the frame set at the first base. The library was built by means of the immunoSEQ multiplex PCR assay. TCRdb took over this immuneACCESS table, retaining in-frame rearrangements with V and J assigned. Such tables are incomplete; in checked studies, under half of the missing clones stem from an unresolved V gene, and the remainder is unexplained. The sample table contains hundreds of thousands of clones; only one count was recorded for approximately 89% of them. In total, the top ten clones hold more than 0.009% of the sample.

These data were likewise used in another study, on human thymus T cells. As the second publication notes: Donors were immunologically healthy infants undergoing open corrective cardiac surgery for congenital heart defects in Finland. Thymus tissue was obtained as surgical resects removed during corrective cardiac surgery. Biased V and J gene segment usage appeared to be present in both thymic and peripheral blood repertoires. The related research reported highly overlapping thymic TCR repertoires among unrelated individuals. The study described the TCR alpha and beta repertoires in under ten infant thymus samples and a few matching peripheral blood samples. Donor ages ranged from 7 to 244 days, and the cohort comprised over 5 male and two female infants. Thymocytes were freed from the tissue by mechanical means and kept at -70 degrees C as pellets of about 9-33 million cells. A QIAsymphony instrument was used to extract genomic DNA from the frozen cell pellets. The immunoSEQ multiplex PCR assay was used to amplify the TCRB and TCRAD loci from a standardized quantity of quality-controlled genomic DNA. The amplicons covered the V(D)J region and were long enough to include the CDR3 and to identify the V and J genes. Through the commercial immunoSEQ service, the amplicons were sequenced on an Illumina platform. Primer bias and sequencing errors were corrected as previously described, and TCRAD and TCRB were defined on the basis of the IMGT database. Analysis of the repertoires was done with immunoSEQ Analyzer 3.0 and VDJTools and included basic statistics, V/J segment usage, diversity estimates, rarefaction and pairwise overlap. Diversity was estimated using the Chao1, ChaoE, Efron-Thisted, Shannon and inverse Simpson indices, and was also estimated on datasets down-sampled to the size of the smallest sample. Repertoire overlap was determined by strict matching of CDR3 nucleotide sequence, V gene and J gene, and Jaccard-based multidimensional scaling clustering was applied. On average, thymus samples yielded roughly 800,000 unique TCRB clonotypes, whereas blood samples yielded approximately 90,000.

Sample: thymocytes. The chain couples TRBV2 to TRBJ1-5, with an unclear D gene assignment. This receptor was identified in a boy in the first two years of life with a congenital heart defect. Donor details come from another sample of the same person, matched by shared clones. DNA sequence: TGTGCCAGCGGCGGCGTGGTGGGTCAGCCCCAGCATTTT. Translated, this is CASGGVVGQPQHF.